This T cell receptor beta chain is drawn from a study of identical twins. Study observations and caveats: Compared with unrelated sharing, twin-shared out-of-frame alpha sequences had more low-probability sequences. Instead of following the same donors, the conclusions were based on cross-sectional statistical analysis.

TCRdb reanalysed the 5' RACE reads using MiXCR and keeps one entry per CDR3 protein. Of under 1 million distinct CDR3 sequences in the sample, about 12% were seen once. This CDR3 region has 12 residues. V lost 3 bases and J lost 8; bases outside the gene matches: 1. The V gene's germline CDR1 is SQVTM and CDR2 ANQGSEA. A remark on this clonotype: Its cognate antigen is unknown.

This sample also belongs to another study, concerning yellow fever vaccine responses in identical twins.

V usage is TRBV29-1 and J usage is TRBJ2-1; 10 bases are a match to TRBD1. Sequencing was carried out using PBMCs. This TCR derives from a woman aged 18-30 years in good health. CDR3 nucleotides: TGCAGCGTTGAGGACAGGGGGTATGAGCAGTTCTTC. It encodes CSVEDRGYEQFF.